Listed here are 4 T cell receptor beta chains from one sample, sequenced in a study of blood T cell repertoires in COVID-19. Here immunoSEQ multiplex PCR was the method, and the copy in TCRdb shows in-frame clones only, minus some. This sample yields some 210,000 clones, of which 81% are seen a single time; 7.5% to 10% belongs to the top ten. Sample: PBMCs or T cells enriched from blood (not recorded which). The source is a man aged 35-49 years who had recovered from COVID-19.

The chain couples TRBV30 to TRBJ2-5, with TRBD1 as a possible D gene (6 bases). The CDR3 is 13 residues long. Trimming removed 1 base at V and 5 bases at J, with 11 bases between. Germline V gene lookup returns CDR1 GTSNPN and CDR2 SVGIG (reference sequence). CDR3 in DNA: TGTGCCTGGAGTGACAGGGTAGCGGAGACCCAGTACTTC. Translated, it gives CAWSDRVAETQYF. The variable domain in full, completed from reference TRBV30 and TRBJ2-5, reads SQTIHQWPATLVQPVGSPLSLECTVEGTSNPNLYWYRQAAGRGLQLLFYSVGIGQISSEVPQNLSASRPQDRQFILSSKKLLLSDSGFYLCAWSDRVAETQYFGPGTRLLVL.

This chain links TRBV27 with TRBJ1-2; D unclear. The germline V gene encodes CDR1 MNHEY and CDR2 SMNVEV (reference sequence). V lost 2 bases to trimming and J lost 2 bases, with 9 bases between them. This CDR3 is 14 amino acids long. CDR3 residues: CASSLVGRNYGYTF. CDR3 coding DNA: TGTGCCAGCAGTTTAGTCGGCAGGAACTATGGCTACACCTTC.

The gene calls are TRBV7-3 and TRBJ2-1; TRBD2 matches 8 bases. CDR1 SGHTA and CDR2 FQGTGA come from the germline V gene. V shed 5 bases, J shed 2 bases, and the junction held 5 bases outside the gene matches. The CDR3 is made up of 15 amino acids. For the CDR3, the DNA is TGTGCCAGCAGCCCTTTCGGGGGGGCCTACAATGAGCAGTTCTTC. It translates to CASSPFGGAYNEQFF.

Regarding this clone: The sample holds other DNA sequences that translate to the same CDR3. Here the CDR3 reads CAWSGRGGKGYEQYF. The CDR3 DNA sequence: TGTGCCTGGAGCGGAAGGGGCGGGAAAGGTTACGAGCAGTACTTC. The chain recombines TRBV30 with TRBJ2-7; possibly TRBD2 for D (6 bases). The CDR3 loop spans 15 amino acids. Germline CDR1 is GTSNPN and CDR2 is SVGIG (reference sequence). Trimming cost V 3 bases and J 4 bases, with 19 bases left between them. The full variable domain, with the rest looked up from reference TRBV30 and TRBJ2-7, is SQTIHQWPATLVQPVGSPLSLECTVEGTSNPNLYWYRQAAGRGLQLLFYSVGIGQISSEVPQNLSASRPQDRQFILSSKKLLLSDSGFYLCAWSGRGGKGYEQYFGPGTRLTVT.